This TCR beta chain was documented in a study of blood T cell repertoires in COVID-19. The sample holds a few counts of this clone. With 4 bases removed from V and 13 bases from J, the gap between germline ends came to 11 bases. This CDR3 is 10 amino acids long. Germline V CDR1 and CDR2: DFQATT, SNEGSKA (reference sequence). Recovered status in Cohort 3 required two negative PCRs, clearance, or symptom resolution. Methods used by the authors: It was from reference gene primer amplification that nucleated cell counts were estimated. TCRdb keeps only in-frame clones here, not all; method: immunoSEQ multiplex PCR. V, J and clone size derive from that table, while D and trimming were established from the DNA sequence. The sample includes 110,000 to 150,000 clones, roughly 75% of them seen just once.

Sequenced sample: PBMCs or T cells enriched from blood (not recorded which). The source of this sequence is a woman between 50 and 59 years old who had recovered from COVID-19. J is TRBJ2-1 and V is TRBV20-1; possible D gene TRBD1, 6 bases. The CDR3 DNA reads TGCAGTGCTACGACAGGTCATCAGTTCTTC. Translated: CSATTGHQFF.